Presented here are 25 T cell receptor beta chains from one specimen sequenced in a study of response to subunit inactivated influenza vaccine. TCRdb independently ran MiXCR on the RT-PCR reads; one entry per CDR3 protein. Of about 800,000 distinct CDR3 sequences listed, 21% were seen once; the top ten hold about 9.4%. The sample consisted of PBMCs from blood, taken roughly 5 days after vaccination. The receptors shown here come from a middle-aged man who received an inactivated influenza vaccine.

This clonotype was observed a handful of times. The V call is TRBV3-1, the J call TRBJ2-3; 13 bases map to TRBD2. Trimming at V came to 3 bases and at J to 2 bases, leaving 2 bases not matched to a gene. The CDR3 runs 16 residues. Germline V lookup: CDR1 LGHDT, CDR2 YNNKEL (reference sequence). The CDR3 DNA is TGTGCCAGCAGCCAGGGACTAGCGGGATCCACAGATACGCAGTATTTT. Encoded protein: CASSQGLAGSTDTQYF.

This chain links TRBV20-1 with TRBJ2-2, with a possible D match to TRBD2 (5 bases). With 6 bases removed from V and 7 bases from J, the gap between germline ends came to 15 bases. In germline, CDR1 is DFQATT, CDR2 SNEGSKA (reference sequence). This CDR3 has 13 amino acids. This CDR3 reads CSALRLRGGELFF. DNA for the CDR3: TGCAGTGCGCTGAGGTTACGGGGCGGGGAGCTGTTTTTT.

This sequence joins TRBV5-1 and TRBJ2-3, with 7 bases lining up with TRBD2. Looked up from germline, CDR1 is SGHRS and CDR2 is YFSETQ. The CDR3 runs to 11 residues. The trim removed 7 bases at V and 8 bases at J, leaving 4 bases unmatched. This CDR3 is CASGEGSTQYF. CDR3 nucleotide sequence: TGCGCCAGCGGGGAGGGGTCTACGCAGTATTTT.

This clonotype was seen more than once but under ten times. The chain uses TRBV15 and TRBJ1-3; D gene ambiguous. In germline, CDR1 is LNHNV, CDR2 YYDKDF (reference sequence). Trimming cost V 3 bases and J 4 bases, with 10 bases left between them. This CDR3 spans 14 amino acids. DNA for the CDR3: TGTGCCACCAGCAGCCAGACATCCGGAAACACCATATATTTT. Protein: CATSSQTSGNTIYF.

This clonotype was counted a few times. The chain carries TRBV7-2 and TRBJ2-5; D remains ambiguous. Between the trimmed V and J ends, which lost 4 bases and 5 bases, there was a span of 11 bases. Germline CDR1 SGHTA, CDR2 FQGNSA. There are 13 residues in the CDR3. The chain's CDR3 is CASSYRVRETQYF. The CDR3 DNA reads as TGTGCCAGCAGCTATCGAGTCCGTGAGACCCAGTACTTC.

The chain employs TRBV20-1 and TRBJ2-1; either TRBD1 or TRBD2 may fit D (5 bases each). The CDR3 runs 12 residues. Trimming removed 3 bases at V and 4 bases at J, with 7 bases between. Per germline, CDR1 DFQATT and CDR2 SNEGSKA (reference sequence). CDR3 residues: CSASWGYNEQFF. CDR3 nucleotides: TGCAGTGCTAGTTGGGGGTACAATGAGCAGTTCTTC.

J is TRBJ2-1 and V is TRBV9, with a weak D call TRBD2 (6 bases). The germline CDR1 and CDR2 sequences are SGDLS and YYNGEE. This CDR3 has 15 amino acids. V shed 2 bases and J shed 3 bases, with 12 bases lying between them. The CDR3: CASSVWGEDYNEQFF. CDR3 nucleotide sequence: TGTGCCAGCAGCGTTTGGGGGGAGGACTACAATGAGCAGTTCTTC.

In this sample, this clonotype turned up a few times. This chain connects TRBV7-9 to TRBJ2-1; TRBD1 matches 7 bases. V lost 2 bases to trimming and J lost 6 bases; unmatched junction nucleotides: 7. The CDR3 extends over 15 amino acids. Germline CDR1 is SEHNR and CDR2 is FQNEAQ (reference sequence). CDR3 region: CASSLIGGDFNEQFF. CDR3 sequence (DNA): TGTGCCAGCAGCTTAATAGGGGGCGATTTCAATGAGCAGTTCTTC. Together with reference TRBV7-9 and TRBJ2-1, the CDR3 gives the full variable domain: DTGVSQNPRHKITKRGQNVTFRCDPISEHNRLYWYRQTLGQGPEFLTYFQNEAQLEKSRLLSDRFSAERPKGSFSTLEIQRTEQGDSAMYLCASSLIGGDFNEQFFGPGTRLTVL.

This clonotype was seen a handful of times. The V gene is TRBV5-1, the J gene TRBJ2-2; D is ambiguous. CDR3 size: 15 residues. The germline V gene has CDR1 SGHRS and CDR2 YFSETQ. V lost 0 bases and J lost 6, with 12 bases in between. As DNA, the CDR3 is TGCGCCAGCAGCTTGGCCAATGGTGGGGCCGGGGAGCTGTTTTTT. This translates into CASSLANGGAGELFF.

This clonotype has only a few counts. This chain links TRBV20-1 with TRBJ2-2; D might be TRBD1 or TRBD2, each matching 5 bases. Germline V gene lookup returns CDR1 DFQATT and CDR2 SNEGSKA (reference sequence). Trimming stripped 3 bases from V and 3 bases from J, with 11 bases between. The CDR3 runs to 14 residues. CDR3 nucleotides: TGCAGTGCTAGCCGGGGCGCGCACACCGGGGAGCTGTTTTTT. The encoded protein is CSASRGAHTGELFF.

This clonotype has a handful of counts. The chain has TRBV5-5 and TRBJ2-3; D ambiguous. With 4 bases removed from V and 2 bases from J, the gap between germline ends came to 8 bases. CDR1 SGHKS and CDR2 YYEKEE come from the germline V gene (reference sequence). CDR3 size: 13 residues. CDR3 DNA: TGTGCCAGCAGCACGGCCATCACAGATACGCAGTATTTT. Its translation: CASSTAITDTQYF.

The rearrangement joins TRBV5-5 to TRBJ1-2; weak D call: TRBD1 (5 bases). The CDR3 runs 14 residues. Trimming stripped 2 bases from V and 1 base from J, with 9 bases between. Germline CDR1 SGHKS, CDR2 YYEKEE (reference sequence). CDR3 sequence (DNA): TGTGCCAGCAGCTTTTCAGGGAATAACTATGGCTACACCTTC. This translates into CASSFSGNNYGYTF.

The V call is TRBV10-3, the J call TRBJ2-5; D is perhaps TRBD1 or TRBD2 (5 bases each). Germline lookup yields CDR1 ENHRY and CDR2 SYGVKD. The CDR3 length is 13 residues. V lost 10 bases to trimming and J lost 5 bases, with 17 bases between them. The CDR3 bases are TGTGCCACCCAGGGACGACGATTGGAGACCCAGTACTTC. Protein: CATQGRRLETQYF.

The V gene is TRBV10-3, the J gene TRBJ1-4; 8 bases agree with TRBD1. Germline lookup yields CDR1 ENHRY and CDR2 SYGVKD. After removal of 2 bases from V and 5 bases from J, the junction contained 1 base not matched to a gene. This CDR3 is 14 amino acids long. The CDR3 region is CAISETGGNEKLFF. In DNA form, the CDR3 reads TGTGCCATCAGTGAGACAGGGGGGAATGAAAAACTGTTTTTT.

This clonotype was found a few times. V is TRBV5-5 and J is TRBJ2-6, with D perhaps matching TRBD1 (5 bases). V was clipped by 4 bases and J by 2 bases, with 13 bases between them. Germline V gene lookup returns CDR1 SGHKS and CDR2 YYEKEE (reference sequence). The CDR3 spans 16 residues. The CDR3 reads CASSRQQGAGANVLTF. The CDR3 DNA is TGTGCCAGCAGCAGACAGCAGGGTGCTGGGGCCAACGTCCTGACTTTC. Looking up the rest from reference TRBV5-5 and TRBJ2-6 gives the full variable domain: DAGVTQSPTHLIKTRGQQVTLRCSPISGHKSVSWYQQVLGQGPQFIFQYYEKEERGRGNFPDRFSARQFPNYSSELNVNALLLGDSALYLCASSRQQGAGANVLTFGAGSRLTVL.

This clonotype was seen a few times. This chain joins TRBV10-3 and TRBJ1-5; D is perhaps TRBD1 (5 bases). V was cut by 4 bases and J by 2 bases, with 9 bases left in between. The CDR3 runs 14 residues. Germline assignment: CDR1 ENHRY and CDR2 SYGVKD. CDR3 residues: CAISGGDGNQPQHF. DNA for the CDR3: TGTGCCATCAGTGGTGGGGACGGCAATCAGCCCCAGCATTTT.

V usage is TRBV4-2 and J usage is TRBJ2-5, with 7 bases fitting TRBD1. The DNA end lines up better with TRBJ2-1; the J call may be wrong. CDR1 LGHNA and CDR2 YNFKEQ come from the germline V gene. CDR3 length equals 15 residues. Here the CDR3 DNA reads TGTGCCAGCAGCCACCAGACAGGGCCGAAGGAGACCCAGTTCTTC. Translation: CASSHQTGPKETQFF.

This clonotype was observed a few times. V is TRBV11-2 and J is TRBJ2-1, with D unresolved. This CDR3 is built from 13 residues. The V and J ends lost 5 bases and 7 bases respectively, with 12 bases between them. The germline gives CDR1 SGHAT, CDR2 FQNNGV. CDR3: CASSRNDWNEQFF. Written as DNA, the CDR3 is TGTGCCAGCAGCAGGAACGACTGGAATGAGCAGTTCTTC.

The rearrangement links TRBV7-2 to TRBJ1-4, with no clear D. The CDR3 is 15 residues long. CDR1 and CDR2 (germline): SGHTA, FQGNSA. V was shortened by 5 bases and J by 7 bases, with 17 bases between the two germline ends. The CDR3 DNA reads TGTGCCAGCAGCCGCGGACGGGGAACGAGTGAAAAACTGTTTTTT. Residues: CASSRGRGTSEKLFF.

The CDR3 sequence is CASSPNSAGDGGELFF. CDR3 sequence (DNA): TGTGCCAGCTCACCAAATTCAGCGGGAGACGGCGGGGAGCTGTTTTTT. The V and J genes are TRBV18 and TRBJ2-2; 8 bases line up with TRBD2. The CDR3 runs to 16 residues. CDR1 is KGHSH and CDR2 is LQKENI in the germline V gene. J lost 7 bases, V lost 2 bases, and 9 bases had no gene match.

This clonotype was picked up a small number of times. The rearrangement uses TRBV13 and TRBJ1-1, with 7 bases identical to TRBD1. Germline values: CDR1 PRHDT, CDR2 FYEKMQ (reference sequence). The CDR3 has 14 amino acids. With 5 bases clipped from V and 0 bases from J, the junction kept 3 bases outside the gene matches. CDR3 in amino acids: CASSTGTVNTEAFF. Here the CDR3 DNA reads TGTGCCAGCAGCACCGGGACAGTGAACACTGAAGCTTTCTTT.

A few counts support this clonotype. This sequence joins TRBV11-2 and TRBJ2-1; TRBD2 might be the D (6 bases). Trimming took 4 bases from V and 0 from J, leaving 13 bases between them. This CDR3 has 16 amino acids. From germline, CDR1 is SGHAT and CDR2 FQNNGV. The CDR3 here is CASSSAGYSSYNEQFF. DNA for the CDR3: TGTGCCAGCAGCTCCGCGGGGTATAGCTCCTACAATGAGCAGTTCTTC.

In its sample, this clonotype was seen many times. The chain employs TRBV12-3 or TRBV12-4 and TRBJ2-5, with a weak D call TRBD2 (6 bases). V was trimmed by 5 bases and J by 5 bases, leaving 15 bases between them. The CDR3 has 14 amino acids. CDR3 amino acids: CASSLFLGGETQYF. The CDR3, as DNA: TGTGCCAGCAGTCTATTCCTTGGGGGGGAGACCCAGTACTTC.

The gene calls are TRBV20-1 and TRBJ2-1, with D perhaps matching TRBD1 (7 bases). The germline V gene encodes CDR1 DFQATT and CDR2 SNEGSKA (reference sequence). V was shortened by 3 bases and J by 7 bases, with 16 bases between the two germline ends. This CDR3 is 14 amino acids long. CDR3 amino acids: CSASAPQGRNEQFF. DNA of the CDR3: TGCAGTGCTAGTGCCCCACAGGGGAGGAATGAGCAGTTCTTC.

This clonotype was observed at least ten times. The rearrangement uses TRBV5-1 and TRBJ2-3; TRBD2 is a possible D gene (5 bases). Trimming took 2 bases from V and 5 from J, leaving 12 bases between them. Germline loops: CDR1 SGHRS, CDR2 YFSETQ. The length of the CDR3 is 14 residues. The CDR3 DNA reads TGCGCCAGCAGCTTTACTACTAGGAAAGATACGCAGTATTTT. Translating gives CASSFTTRKDTQYF.